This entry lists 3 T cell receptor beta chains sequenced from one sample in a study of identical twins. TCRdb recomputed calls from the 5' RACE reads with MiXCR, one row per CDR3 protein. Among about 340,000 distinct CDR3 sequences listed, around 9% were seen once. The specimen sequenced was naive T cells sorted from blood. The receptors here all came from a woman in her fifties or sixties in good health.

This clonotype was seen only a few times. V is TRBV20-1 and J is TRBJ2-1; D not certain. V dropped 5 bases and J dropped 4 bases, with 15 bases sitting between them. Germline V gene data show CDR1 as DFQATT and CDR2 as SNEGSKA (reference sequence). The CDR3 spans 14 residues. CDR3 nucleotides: TGCAGTGCTGGCGTGCAGCTTCAGTACAATGAGCAGTTCTTC. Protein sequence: CSAGVQLQYNEQFF.

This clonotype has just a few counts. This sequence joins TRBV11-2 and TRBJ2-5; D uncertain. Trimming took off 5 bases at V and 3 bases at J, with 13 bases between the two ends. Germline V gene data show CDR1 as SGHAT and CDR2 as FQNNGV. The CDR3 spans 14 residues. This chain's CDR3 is CASSPPNGEETQYF. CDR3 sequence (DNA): TGTGCCAGCAGCCCTCCGAACGGTGAAGAGACCCAGTACTTC.

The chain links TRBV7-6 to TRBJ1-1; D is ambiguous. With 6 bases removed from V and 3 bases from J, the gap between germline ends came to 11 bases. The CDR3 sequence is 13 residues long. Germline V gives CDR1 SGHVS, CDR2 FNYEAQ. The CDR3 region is CASRRRGDTEAFF. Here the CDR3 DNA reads TGTGCCAGCAGGCGTCGCGGTGACACTGAAGCTTTCTTT.